The 4 T cell receptor beta chains presented below share a single source sample, sequenced in a study of cytomegalovirus exposure and HLA in healthy donors. Use of 60 Vbeta and 13 Jbeta primers characterized the PCR. The assay was immunoSEQ multiplex PCR, and TCRdb's table has in-frame clones only and misses some. The data contain approximately 200,000 clones, roughly 85% of them singletons. The specimen was PBMCs. The receptors derive from a woman aged 50 to 60 in good health and CMV-seronegative.

A note on this clone: Sequence at one end of the junction differs from germline and may be a read error. Other DNA sequences in the sample encode the same CDR3. The chain recombines TRBV28 with TRBJ2-5, with 12 positions matching TRBD2. CDR3 length: 17 amino acids. The germline CDR1 and CDR2 sequences are MDHEN and SYDVKM. CDR3: CASSSSWTSGNQETQYF. The CDR3 nucleotides read TGTGCCAGCAGTTCCTCCTGGACTAGCGGGAATCAAGAGACTCAGTACTTC.

V is TRBV6-5 and J is TRBJ2-7; tentatively, D is TRBD2 (5 bases). The CDR3 extends over 16 amino acids. In germline, CDR1 is MNHEY, CDR2 SVGAGI. The ends were cut back, 0 bases at V and 0 bases at J, with 12 bases in the middle. The CDR3 sequence is CASSYSSSGSSYEQYF. DNA of the CDR3: TGTGCCAGCAGTTACTCGTCTAGTGGGAGCTCCTACGAGCAGTACTTC.

The V gene is TRBV28, the J gene TRBJ1-2; TRBD1 matches at 10 bases. The CDR3 is made up of 15 amino acids. In germline, CDR1 is MDHEN, CDR2 SYDVKM. Trimming took 4 bases from V and 8 from J; bases not matched to a gene: 10. The CDR3 region is CASSSEGTGERGYTF. CDR3 nucleotides: TGTGCCAGCAGTTCCGAAGGGACAGGGGAGAGGGGCTACACCTTC.

This sequence joins TRBV7-9 and TRBJ1-3; a possible D gene is TRBD1 (5 bases). Germline values: CDR1 SEHNR, CDR2 FQNEAQ (reference sequence). CDR3 length: 16 residues. V lost 6 bases and J 2 bases, leaving 17 bases between the germline ends. The CDR3 sequence: CASRPPGRRTGNTIYF. In nucleotides, the CDR3 is TGTGCCAGCAGGCCTCCAGGGAGGAGGACTGGAAACACCATATATTTT.